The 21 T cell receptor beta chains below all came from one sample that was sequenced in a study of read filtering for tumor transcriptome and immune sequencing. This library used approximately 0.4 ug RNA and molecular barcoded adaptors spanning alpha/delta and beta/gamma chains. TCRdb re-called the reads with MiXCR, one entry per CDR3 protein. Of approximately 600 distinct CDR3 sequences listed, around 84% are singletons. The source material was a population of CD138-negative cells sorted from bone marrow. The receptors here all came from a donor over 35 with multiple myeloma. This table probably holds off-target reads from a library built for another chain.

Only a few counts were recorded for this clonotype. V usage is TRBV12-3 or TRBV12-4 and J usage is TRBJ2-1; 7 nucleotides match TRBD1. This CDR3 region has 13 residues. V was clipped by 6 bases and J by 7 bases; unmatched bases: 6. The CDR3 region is CASSQNRGNEQFF. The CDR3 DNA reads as TGTGCCAGCAGCCAAAACAGGGGTAATGAGCAGTTCTTC.

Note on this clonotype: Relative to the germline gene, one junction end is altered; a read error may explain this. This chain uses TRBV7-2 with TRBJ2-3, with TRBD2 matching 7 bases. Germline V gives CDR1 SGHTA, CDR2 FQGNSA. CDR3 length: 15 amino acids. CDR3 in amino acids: CAGSLDAGGTDTQYF. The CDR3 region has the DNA TGTGCCGGCAGCTTAGATGCGGGGGGCACAGATACGCAGTATTTT.

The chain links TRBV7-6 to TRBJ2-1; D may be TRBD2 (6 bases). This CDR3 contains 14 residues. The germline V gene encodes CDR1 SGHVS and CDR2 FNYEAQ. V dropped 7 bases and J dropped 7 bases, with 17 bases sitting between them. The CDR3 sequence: CASTQTRSGNEQFF. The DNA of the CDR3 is TGTGCCAGCACCCAGACTAGGTCCGGGAATGAGCAGTTCTTC.

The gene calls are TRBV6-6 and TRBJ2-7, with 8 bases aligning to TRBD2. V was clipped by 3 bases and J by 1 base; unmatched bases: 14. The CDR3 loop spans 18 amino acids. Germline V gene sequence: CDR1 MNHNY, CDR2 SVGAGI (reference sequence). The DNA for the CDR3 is TGTGCCAGCAGTTATAGTGGGATTGAGCGGGAGTGGTCCTACGAGCAGTACTTC. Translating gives CASSYSGIEREWSYEQYF.

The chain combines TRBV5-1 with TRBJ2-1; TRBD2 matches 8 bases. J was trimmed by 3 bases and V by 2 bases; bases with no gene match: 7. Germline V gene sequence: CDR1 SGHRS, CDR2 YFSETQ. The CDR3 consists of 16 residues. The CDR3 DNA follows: TGCGCCAGCAGCTTTCAGAACGGGAGGGGCTACAATGAGCAGTTCTTC. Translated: CASSFQNGRGYNEQFF.

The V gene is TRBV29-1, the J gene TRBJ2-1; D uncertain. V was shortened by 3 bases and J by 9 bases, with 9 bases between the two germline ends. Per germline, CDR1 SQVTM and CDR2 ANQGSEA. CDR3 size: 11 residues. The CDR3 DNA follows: TGCAGCGTTGATCTCGTGAGTGAGCAGTTCTTC. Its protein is CSVDLVSEQFF.

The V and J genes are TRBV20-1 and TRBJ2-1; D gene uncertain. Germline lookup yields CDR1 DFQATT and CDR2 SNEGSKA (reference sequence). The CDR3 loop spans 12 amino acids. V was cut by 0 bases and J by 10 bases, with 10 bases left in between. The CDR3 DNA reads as TGCAGTGCTAGAGATCCCCCGGCCGAGCAGTTCTTC. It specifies CSARDPPAEQFF.

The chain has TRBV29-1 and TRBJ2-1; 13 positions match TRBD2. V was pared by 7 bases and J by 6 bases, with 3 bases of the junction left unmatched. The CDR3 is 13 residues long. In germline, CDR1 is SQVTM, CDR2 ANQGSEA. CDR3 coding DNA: TGCAGCGGGGGACTAGCGGGACTCAATGAGCAGTTCTTC. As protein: CSGGLAGLNEQFF.

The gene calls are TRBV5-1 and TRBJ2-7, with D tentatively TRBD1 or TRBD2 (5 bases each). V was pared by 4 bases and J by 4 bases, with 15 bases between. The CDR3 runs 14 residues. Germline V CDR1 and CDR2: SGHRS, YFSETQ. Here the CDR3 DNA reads TGCGCCAGCAGCGTCCCCGGGACGGGGTACGAGCAGTACTTC. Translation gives CASSVPGTGYEQYF.

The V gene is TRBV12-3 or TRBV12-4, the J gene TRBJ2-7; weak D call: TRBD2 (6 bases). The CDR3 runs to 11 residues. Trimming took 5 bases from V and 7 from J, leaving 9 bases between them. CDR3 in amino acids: CASSPAGEQYF. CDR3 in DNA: TGTGCCAGCAGTCCTGCGGGGGAGCAGTACTTC.

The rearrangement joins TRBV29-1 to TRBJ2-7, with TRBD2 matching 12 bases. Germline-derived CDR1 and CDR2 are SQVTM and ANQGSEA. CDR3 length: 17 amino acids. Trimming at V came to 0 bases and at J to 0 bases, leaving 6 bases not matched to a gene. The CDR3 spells CSVEDLVTSGSSYEQYF. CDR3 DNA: TGCAGCGTTGAAGATCTCGTGACTAGCGGGAGCTCCTACGAGCAGTACTTC.

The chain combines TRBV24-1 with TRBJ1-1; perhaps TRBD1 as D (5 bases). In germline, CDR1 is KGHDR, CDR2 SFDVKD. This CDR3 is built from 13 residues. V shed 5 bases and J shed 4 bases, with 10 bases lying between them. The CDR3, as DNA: TGTGCCACCAGTGGAGGCGGGGGCACTGAAGCTTTCTTT. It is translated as CATSGGGGTEAFF.

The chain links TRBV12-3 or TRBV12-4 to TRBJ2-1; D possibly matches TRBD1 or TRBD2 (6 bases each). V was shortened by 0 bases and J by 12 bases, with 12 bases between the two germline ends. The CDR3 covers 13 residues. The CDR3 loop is CASSLAWGALQFF. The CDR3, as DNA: TGTGCCAGCAGTTTAGCATGGGGGGCGCTGCAGTTCTTC.

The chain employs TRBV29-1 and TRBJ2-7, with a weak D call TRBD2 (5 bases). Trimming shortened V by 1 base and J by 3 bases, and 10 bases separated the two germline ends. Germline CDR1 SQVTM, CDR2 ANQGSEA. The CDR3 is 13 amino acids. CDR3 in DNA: TGCAGCGTTGAAGCGGGATCCATCTACGAGCAGTACTTC. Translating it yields CSVEAGSIYEQYF.

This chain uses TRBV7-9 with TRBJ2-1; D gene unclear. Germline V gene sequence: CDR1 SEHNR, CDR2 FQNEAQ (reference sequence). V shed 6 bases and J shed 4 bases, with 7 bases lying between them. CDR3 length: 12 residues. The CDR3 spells CASREQYNEQFF. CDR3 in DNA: TGTGCCAGCAGAGAACAGTACAATGAGCAGTTCTTC.

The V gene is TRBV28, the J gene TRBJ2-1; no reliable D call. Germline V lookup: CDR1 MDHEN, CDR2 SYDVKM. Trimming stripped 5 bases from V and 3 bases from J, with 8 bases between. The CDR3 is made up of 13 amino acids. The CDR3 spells CASSPRDYNEQFF. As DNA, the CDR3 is TGTGCCAGCAGTCCCAGAGACTACAATGAGCAGTTCTTC.

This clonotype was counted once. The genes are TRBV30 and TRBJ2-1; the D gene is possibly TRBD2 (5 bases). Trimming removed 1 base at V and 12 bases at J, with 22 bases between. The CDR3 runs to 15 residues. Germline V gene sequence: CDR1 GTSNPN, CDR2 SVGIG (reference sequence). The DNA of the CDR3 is TGTGCCTGGAGTGGAATTAAGGGTCCAGTCAGCGGGCAGTTCTTC. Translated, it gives CAWSGIKGPVSGQFF.

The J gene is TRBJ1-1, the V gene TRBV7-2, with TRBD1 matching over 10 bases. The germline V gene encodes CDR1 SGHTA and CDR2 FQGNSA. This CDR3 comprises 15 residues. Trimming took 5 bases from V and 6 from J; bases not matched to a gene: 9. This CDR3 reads CASSLHDRGRAEAFF. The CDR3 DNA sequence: TGTGCCAGCAGCCTTCACGACAGGGGGCGGGCTGAAGCTTTCTTT.

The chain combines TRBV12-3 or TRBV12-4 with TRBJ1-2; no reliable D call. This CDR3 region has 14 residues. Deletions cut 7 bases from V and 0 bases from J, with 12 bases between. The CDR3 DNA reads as TGTGCCAGCACCCATATGAGAGCTAACTATGGCTACACCTTC. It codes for CASTHMRANYGYTF.

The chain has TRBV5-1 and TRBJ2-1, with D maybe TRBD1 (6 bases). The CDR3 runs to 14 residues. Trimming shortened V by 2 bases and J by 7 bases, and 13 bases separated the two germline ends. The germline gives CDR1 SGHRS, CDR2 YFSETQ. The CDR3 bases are TGCGCCAGCAGCTTCGGTCAGGGGTTGAATGAGCAGTTCTTC. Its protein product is CASSFGQGLNEQFF.

This CDR3 reads CASSLIRNQPQHF. For the CDR3, the DNA is TGTGCCAGCAGCTTAATAAGAAATCAGCCCCAGCATTTT. This rearrangement joins TRBV7-2 to TRBJ1-5; D remains ambiguous. With 2 bases removed from V and 4 bases from J, the gap between germline ends came to 6 bases. The CDR3 consists of 13 residues. The germline V gene encodes CDR1 SGHTA and CDR2 FQGNSA.